These 15 T cell receptor beta chains share one sample of origin, sequenced in a study of CD8 T cells in ankylosing spondylitis. TCRdb re-called the 5' RACE reads through MiXCR, storing one row per CDR3 protein. The top ten hold about a third of the sample, which has some 240,000 distinct CDR3 sequences, 18% seen once. Sequencing was done on a sample of blood, either unsorted or a sorted T cell fraction (not recorded which). Every receptor here comes from a male donor with ankylosing spondylitis or in good health (not recorded which).

There are a few counts of this clonotype. This rearrangement joins TRBV7-6 to TRBJ2-1, with 7 bases matching TRBD1. With 0 bases clipped from V and 6 bases from J, the junction kept 5 bases outside the gene matches. The CDR3 has 15 residues. Germline lookup yields CDR1 SGHVS and CDR2 FNYEAQ. This CDR3 is CASSLAGTEGNEQFF. The CDR3 DNA follows: TGTGCCAGCAGCTTAGCAGGGACAGAGGGCAATGAGCAGTTCTTC.

The V gene is TRBV14, the J gene TRBJ2-7; D is undetermined. Deletions cut 3 bases from V and 0 bases from J, with 9 bases between. The CDR3 length is 14 residues. CDR1 is SGHDN and CDR2 is FVKESK in the germline V gene. The CDR3: CASSHSQVSYEQYF. The CDR3 DNA sequence: TGTGCCAGCAGCCATTCGCAAGTCTCCTACGAGCAGTACTTC. Together with reference TRBV14 and TRBJ2-7, the CDR3 gives the full variable domain: EAGVTQFPSHSVIEKGQTVTLRCDPISGHDNLYWYRRVMGKEIKFLLHFVKESKQDESGMPNNRFLAERTGGTYSTLKVQPAELEDSGVYFCASSHSQVSYEQYFGPGTRLTVT.

By share of the sample, this clonotype is medium-sized. The chain uses TRBV29-1 and TRBJ2-1, with 10 bases identical to TRBD1. Germline CDR1 and CDR2: SQVTM and ANQGSEA. V trimming: 4 bases; J trimming: 10 bases; junction bases outside the gene matches: 10. There are 14 residues in the CDR3. CDR3 DNA: TGCAGCGTTGCGGTCGGACAGGGGGGAATCGAGCAGTTCTTC. This encodes CSVAVGQGGIEQFF.

This clonotype was counted between two and nine times. This chain uses TRBV5-1 with TRBJ1-4; the D is unclear. This CDR3 region has 12 residues. Per the germline V gene, CDR1 is SGHRS and CDR2 is YFSETQ. Deletions cut 4 bases from V and 7 bases from J, with 8 bases between. The CDR3 reads CASSLNAEKLFF. In DNA form, the CDR3 reads TGCGCCAGCAGCCTAAACGCTGAAAAACTGTTTTTT.

The chain recombines TRBV6-2 or TRBV6-3 with TRBJ2-7; perhaps TRBD2 as D (5 bases). The ends were cut back, 4 bases at V and 6 bases at J, with 16 bases in the middle. CDR1 and CDR2 from the germline V gene are MNHEY and SVGEGT. This CDR3 contains 14 residues. CDR3 nucleotides: TGTGCCAGCAGTTGGGAAATGTGGGAGCGCGAGCAGTACTTC. Amino acids: CASSWEMWEREQYF.

This clonotype was seen a handful of times. The J gene is TRBJ2-1, the V gene TRBV6-5; TRBD2 matches at 12 bases. The CDR3 consists of 17 residues. J gave up 4 bases and V 2 bases, and 6 bases lay outside the gene matches. Germline V gene sequence: CDR1 MNHEY, CDR2 SVGAGI. The CDR3 loop is CASSYGLAGGNYNEQFF. Here the CDR3 DNA reads TGTGCCAGCAGTTACGGGCTAGCGGGAGGGAATTACAATGAGCAGTTCTTC.

The chain has TRBV27 and TRBJ2-7; 10 bases agree with TRBD1. The CDR3 extends over 12 amino acids. The germline gives CDR1 MNHEY, CDR2 SMNVEV (reference sequence). V was pared by 8 bases and J by 4 bases, with 2 bases of the junction left unmatched. The CDR3, as DNA: TGTGCCAGCGGGACAGGGGTGTACGAGCAGTACTTC. Its translation is CASGTGVYEQYF.

The CDR3 DNA sequence: TGTGCCATCAGGGAGACGGATTCCTACGAGCAGTACTTC. Protein product: CAIRETDSYEQYF. J is TRBJ2-7 and V is TRBV10-3, with no clear D. The V end was cut by 6 bases, the J end by 1 base, with 10 bases between. CDR3 length equals 13 residues. Germline CDR1 is ENHRY and CDR2 is SYGVKD.

The chain links TRBV7-2 to TRBJ2-1; D not resolved. This CDR3 has 12 residues. Germline loops: CDR1 SGHTA, CDR2 FQGNSA. Trimming removed 5 bases at V and 6 bases at J, with 8 bases between. Written as DNA, the CDR3 is TGTGCCAGCAGCGACTTAGGCAATGAGCAGTTCTTC. Encoded protein: CASSDLGNEQFF. Drawing the rest from reference TRBV7-2 and TRBJ2-1, the complete variable domain is GAGVSQSPSNKVTEKGKDVELRCDPISGHTALYWYRQSLGQGLEFLIYFQGNSAPDKSGLPSDRFSAERTGGSVSTLTIQRTQQEDSAVYLCASSDLGNEQFFGPGTRLTVL.

The V gene is TRBV29-1, the J gene TRBJ2-7, with D unclear. The CDR3 contains 12 residues. The V and J ends lost 7 bases and 1 base respectively, with 11 bases between them. Germline-derived CDR1 and CDR2 are SQVTM and ANQGSEA. For the CDR3, the DNA is TGCAGCGCCTCAGACCGGTCCTACGAGCAGTACTTC. This encodes CSASDRSYEQYF.

This clonotype turned up a few times. The chain has TRBV7-3 and TRBJ2-7; a possible D gene is TRBD2 (6 bases). CDR1 is SGHTA and CDR2 is FQGTGA in the germline V gene. V was clipped by 0 bases and J by 3 bases, with 15 bases between them. The CDR3 is 16 amino acids. CDR3: CASSLTGPGLNYEQYF. CDR3 nucleotides: TGTGCCAGCAGCTTAACGGGACCGGGACTGAACTACGAGCAGTACTTC. The full variable domain, completed using reference TRBV7-3 and TRBJ2-7, is GAGVSQTPSNKVTEKGKYVELRCDPISGHTALYWYRQSLGQGPEFLIYFQGTGAADDSGLPNDRFFAVRPEGSVSTLKIQRTERGDSAVYLCASSLTGPGLNYEQYFGPGTRLTVT.

This clonotype was counted many times. CDR3 DNA sequence: TGTGCCAGCACTAGGGGGTCAACCTACAATGAGCAGTTCTTC. Amino acid sequence: CASTRGSTYNEQFF. The chain joins TRBV27 to TRBJ2-1; maybe TRBD1 (6 bases). Germline CDR1 is MNHEY and CDR2 is SMNVEV (reference sequence). CDR3 length: 14 amino acids. V gave up 7 bases and J gave up 2 bases, with 12 bases separating them.

This clonotype came up many times. The rearrangement uses TRBV29-1 and TRBJ1-2; D unresolved. Germline CDR1 SQVTM, CDR2 ANQGSEA. The CDR3 consists of 13 residues. V lost 3 bases and J 1 base, leaving 9 bases between the germline ends. This CDR3 reads CSVEGTDNYGYTF. As DNA, the CDR3 is TGCAGCGTTGAGGGTACAGATAACTATGGCTACACCTTC.

This chain joins TRBV5-8 and TRBJ2-1, with 10 nucleotides matching TRBD2. The CDR3 is made up of 13 amino acids. J gave up 9 bases and V 9 bases, and 9 bases lay outside the gene matches. The V gene's germline CDR1 is SGHTS and CDR2 YDEGEE. CDR3 sequence: CATIAGGAGEQFF. CDR3 DNA: TGTGCCACCATAGCGGGGGGCGCGGGTGAGCAGTTCTTC.

V usage is TRBV4-1 and J usage is TRBJ1-6; 9 bases agree with TRBD1. Germline lookup yields CDR1 MGHRA and CDR2 YSYEKL. The J segment lost 10 bases and the V segment lost 3 bases, leaving 4 bases of the junction unmatched. This CDR3 has 14 amino acids. The CDR3 DNA follows: TGCGCCAGCAGCCACGGGACAGGGAGGTCACCCCTCCACTTT. Protein sequence: CASSHGTGRSPLHF.